Listed below are T cell receptor beta chains from one sample, sequenced in a study of T cell responses to AZD1222 COVID-19 vaccine. Sequencing was performed with immunoSEQ multiplex PCR; in TCRdb, only in-frame clones are kept and a portion is missing. In the table there are approximately 88,000 clones, less than 90% of which are singletons. Sequences were derived from peripheral blood, sampled 28 days after the second AZD1222 dose. The source of these receptors is an adult who received the AZD1222 COVID-19 vaccine. The conserved cysteine and the conserved F or W are not part of the CDR3 here. The D gene is left open where the match is weak.

V,J,D,CDR3
TRBV27,TRBJ1-6,.,ASNSPLH
TRBV27,TRBJ1-3,.,ASSLNSRNTIY
TRBV4-2,TRBJ2-5,.,ASSLHEGAQETQY
TRBV6-5,TRBJ1-5,.,ASGEGLGPQH
TRBV19,TRBJ1-5,.,ASSIAGVNQPQH
TRBV6-5,TRBJ2-2,TRBD1,ASSPGQTNTGELF
TRBV27,TRBJ2-7,TRBD1,ASSPSTGVHEQY
TRBV18,TRBJ2-7,TRBD1,ASSPRTGGSSGEQY
TRBV6-1,TRBJ1-5,.,ASSEKRDQPQH
TRBV2,TRBJ2-3,TRBD1,ATRRGQGADTQY
TRBV29-1,TRBJ2-7,.,SVEDTTGYEQY
TRBV4-1,TRBJ2-7,.,ASSRVLGPEQY
TRBV10-3,TRBJ1-5,.,AISDQGAGSNQPQH
TRBV19,TRBJ1-1,TRBD1,ASSPQGINTEAF
TRBV7-2,TRBJ1-5,.,ASSLLNSNQPQH
TRBV11-2,TRBJ1-4,.,ASSFPMAGLDEKLF
TRBV2,TRBJ1-5,.,ASSERAGNQPQH
TRBV15,TRBJ1-5,.,ATSRRSNQPQH
TRBV29-1,TRBJ2-7,.,SVSRVMGRYEQY
TRBV2,TRBJ1-1,.,ASKGGANGVREAF
TRBV14,TRBJ2-7,.,ASSKGGSPNYEQY
TRBV7-8,TRBJ2-7,.,ASSLVLGKTTYEQY
TRBV6-5,TRBJ1-1,.,ASSYRESTEAF
TRBV7-9,TRBJ1-1,.,ASRGSGAEAF
TRBV5-6,TRBJ2-7,.,ASSSAGQRYEQY
TRBV11-3,TRBJ2-1,TRBD1,ASSLHRGNNEQF
TRBV6-6,TRBJ2-2,.,ASSYVRGGQTGELF
TRBV12-3/TRBV12-4,TRBJ2-3,.,ASSFSTDTQY
TRBV18,TRBJ1-1,.,ASRAGTLGTEAF
TRBV2,TRBJ1-5,TRBD1,ASSSPSGTGDSQPQH
TRBV6-5,TRBJ2-1,.,ASRYSTDSPNEQF
TRBV19,TRBJ1-1,.,ASSIKPRGNTEAF
TRBV5-6,TRBJ2-1,.,ASSQGFGHNEQF
TRBV6-2/TRBV6-3,TRBJ1-3,.,ASSYSLTHSGNTIY
TRBV5-1,TRBJ2-5,.,ASSRLPLETQY
TRBV18,TRBJ1-2,.,ASSPPEGSGYGYT
TRBV6-5,TRBJ2-3,.,ASSYSRVGTDTQY
TRBV7-9,TRBJ2-5,.,ASSLSLGPETQY
TRBV12-3/TRBV12-4,TRBJ1-2,.,ASSLNGYGYT
TRBV7-8,TRBJ1-1,.,ASSQKGQMNTEAF
TRBV5-1,TRBJ1-2,.,ASSYTGWGYT
TRBV6-5,TRBJ1-2,.,ASRRRDGGNYGYT
TRBV4-1,TRBJ2-3,.,ASSQDLARGLSTDTQY
TRBV6-5,TRBJ1-4,.,ASKVSVPGDEKLF
TRBV7-9,TRBJ1-4,.,ASSQMGTHGKLF
TRBV18,TRBJ2-4,.,ASSPPGVGAIQY
TRBV5-1,TRBJ1-1,.,ASTGDTLNTEAF
TRBV6-1,TRBJ2-7,TRBD2,ASSEASGRLAGGYEQY
TRBV7-2,TRBJ2-2,.,ASSPGLRPGELF
TRBV6-6,TRBJ2-3,TRBD1,ASSYSPGQQTDTQY
TRBV4-1,TRBJ2-2,.,ASSSRLVRSGELF